The 27 T cell receptor beta chains listed next were all sequenced from one sample in a study of blood T cell repertoires in COVID-19. Some clones are missing from TCRdb's copy, which holds only in-frame ones; the method was immunoSEQ multiplex PCR. The sample records roughly 500,000 clones, 75% to 90% being singletons. Sequenced input: PBMCs or T cells enriched from blood (not recorded which). The receptor set was obtained from a woman between 55 and 75 years old who had recovered from COVID-19.

V and J are TRBV10-1 and TRBJ1-3; D gene ambiguous. The CDR3 is 14 residues long. With 0 bases removed from V and 8 bases from J, the gap between germline ends came to 11 bases. Germline CDR1 and CDR2: WNHNN and SYGVQD (reference sequence). CDR3 nucleotide sequence: TGCGCCAGCAGTGAGTCGCCGGAGCTACACACCATATATTTT. This encodes CASSESPELHTIYF.

The V gene is TRBV24-1, the J gene TRBJ2-3; 9 bases are a match to TRBD1. Germline loops: CDR1 KGHDR, CDR2 SFDVKD. The CDR3 is 17 amino acids. The J segment lost 3 bases and the V segment lost 4 bases, leaving 10 bases of the junction unmatched. CDR3 DNA: TGTGCCACCAGTGAGACAGCTCCGGGACAGGGTACAGATACGCAGTATTTT. Protein product: CATSETAPGQGTDTQYF.

The V gene is TRBV10-3, the J gene TRBJ2-5, with 9 bases identical to TRBD2. The germline CDR1 and CDR2 sequences are ENHRY and SYGVKD. The CDR3 consists of 15 residues. With V trimmed by 6 bases and J by 5 bases, 10 bases remained unmatched. This CDR3 is CAIRKRGGAGETQYF. DNA for the CDR3: TGTGCCATCAGAAAACGCGGGGGGGCGGGTGAGACCCAGTACTTC.

The chain couples TRBV13 to TRBJ2-1; D possibly corresponds to TRBD2 (6 bases). The germline CDR1 and CDR2 sequences are PRHDT and FYEKMQ (reference sequence). The CDR3 length is 12 residues. V gave up 4 bases and J gave up 5 bases, with 6 bases separating them. CDR3: CASSWGDNEQFF. CDR3 coding DNA: TGTGCCAGCAGCTGGGGGGACAATGAGCAGTTCTTC.

The chain joins TRBV10-3 to TRBJ2-1, with 8 bases fitting TRBD1. J gave up 2 bases and V 7 bases, and 4 bases lay outside the gene matches. Germline-derived CDR1 and CDR2 are ENHRY and SYGVKD. CDR3 length equals 14 residues. This CDR3 is CAITDRGAYNEQFF. The CDR3 nucleotides are TGTGCCATCACCGACAGGGGTGCCTACAATGAGCAGTTCTTC.

This clone occurred once. This chain joins TRBV5-4 and TRBJ2-5; 7 nucleotides match TRBD1. The CDR3 has 13 residues. Unmatched junction bases numbered 4, after V lost 4 bases and J lost 4 bases. From germline, CDR1 is SGHNT and CDR2 YYREEE (reference sequence). CDR3 DNA sequence: TGTGCCAGCAGCCAGGGACAGCGAGAGACCCAGTACTTC. It specifies CASSQGQRETQYF.

For the CDR3, the DNA is TGTGCCAGCAGTGGCGGCGGGGACCGTCTTAGATATGAGCAGTTCTTC. Translated: CASSGGGDRLRYEQFF. This chain joins TRBV27 and TRBJ2-1; tentatively, D is TRBD2 (6 bases). The germline V and J ends were trimmed by 5 bases and 8 bases, with 22 bases remaining between them. Per germline, CDR1 MNHEY and CDR2 SMNVEV (reference sequence). The CDR3 contains 16 residues.

In this sample, this clone turned up once. V is TRBV5-6 and J is TRBJ1-1; 12 positions match TRBD1. Germline V CDR1 and CDR2: SGHDT, YYEEEE. CDR3 length: 17 amino acids. J lost 3 bases, V lost 3 bases, and 9 bases had no gene match. CDR3 in DNA: TGTGCCAGCAGCTCATTCGGGACAGGGGGCCGGCACACTGAAGCTTTCTTT. Amino acid sequence: CASSSFGTGGRHTEAFF.

The chain is built from TRBV24-1 and TRBJ1-5; the D gene is possibly TRBD1 (5 bases). The V gene lost 5 bases and the J gene lost 4 bases, with 11 bases spanning the gap. There are 14 residues in the CDR3. Germline V gene lookup returns CDR1 KGHDR and CDR2 SFDVKD. The CDR3 reads CATSAGQGNQPQHF. The CDR3 DNA reads TGTGCCACCAGTGCCGGACAAGGGAATCAGCCCCAGCATTTT.

This clone was seen only once. The chain has TRBV7-9 and TRBJ2-7; a weak D match, TRBD1 (5 bases). Germline values: CDR1 SEHNR, CDR2 FQNEAQ (reference sequence). The CDR3 runs 12 residues. V was trimmed by 7 bases and J by 7 bases, leaving 14 bases between them. The CDR3: CASTQVPEEQYF. For the CDR3, the DNA is TGTGCCAGCACACAGGTCCCAGAAGAGCAGTACTTC.

Notes on this clone: Other DNA sequences in the sample encode the same CDR3. The V and J genes are TRBV28 and TRBJ2-3; D uncertain. V shed 4 bases and J shed 2 bases, with 4 bases lying between them. CDR1 is MDHEN and CDR2 is SYDVKM in the germline V gene. The CDR3 totals 12 residues. CDR3: CASSSLTDTQYF. Here the CDR3 DNA reads TGTGCCAGCAGTTCCCTCACAGATACGCAGTATTTT.

The J gene is TRBJ1-1, the V gene TRBV11-2; possibly TRBD1 for D (5 bases). The CDR3 has 16 amino acids. The germline V and J ends were trimmed by 0 bases and 0 bases, with 11 bases remaining between them. The germline gives CDR1 SGHAT, CDR2 FQNNGV. The CDR3 nucleotides read TGTGCCAGCAGCTTAGATAATGGCAGGGTGAACACTGAAGCTTTCTTT. Its protein product is CASSLDNGRVNTEAFF.

This chain joins TRBV9 and TRBJ1-1; D gene ambiguous. Germline CDR1 is SGDLS and CDR2 is YYNGEE. V was pared by 0 bases and J by 3 bases, with 12 bases between. There are 15 residues in the CDR3. CDR3 DNA sequence: TGTGCCAGCAGCGTAGTAGTTCGGGAGGACACTGAAGCTTTCTTT. It encodes CASSVVVREDTEAFF.

CDR3 sequence (DNA): TGTGCCAGCAGCTTAGCCCGTAGCGGGGGGGCTACAGATACGCAGTATTTT. Its translation: CASSLARSGGATDTQYF. The J gene is TRBJ2-3, the V gene TRBV7-2, with 11 bases fitting TRBD2. Losses at the gene ends were 0 bases for V and 3 bases for J; bases not matched to a gene: 5. The germline V gene encodes CDR1 SGHTA and CDR2 FQGNSA. This CDR3 is built from 17 residues.

This rearrangement joins TRBV5-1 to TRBJ2-2; TRBD2 might be the D (5 bases). V lost 0 bases and J 3 bases, leaving 9 bases between the germline ends. The CDR3 length is 15 residues. Germline CDR1 is SGHRS and CDR2 is YFSETQ. CDR3 DNA: TGCGCCAGCAGCTTGGTGTCAGCGGACACCGGGGAGCTGTTTTTT. It codes for CASSLVSADTGELFF.

The CDR3 here is CASSLDQKNTIYF. As DNA, the CDR3 is TGTGCCAGCAGCTTAGATCAGAAGAACACCATATATTTT. The chain is built from TRBV11-2 and TRBJ1-3; no reliable D call. The CDR3 is made up of 13 amino acids. The V end was cut by 0 bases, the J end by 7 bases, with 7 bases between. Germline CDR1 is SGHAT and CDR2 is FQNNGV.

The CDR3 here is CASSFGFLNTEAFF. DNA of the CDR3: TGCGCCAGCAGCTTCGGGTTTCTGAACACTGAAGCTTTCTTT. V gene TRBV5-1 combines with J gene TRBJ1-1; no reliable D call. Trimming left V 2 bases short and J 0 bases short, with 8 bases between. The germline gives CDR1 SGHRS, CDR2 YFSETQ. The CDR3 length is 14 residues.

The rearrangement links TRBV3-1 (or the pseudogene TRBV3-2) to TRBJ1-1; D unresolved. The germline V and J ends were trimmed by 4 bases and 1 base, with 7 bases remaining between them. The CDR3 length is 13 residues. The V gene's germline CDR1 is LGHDT and CDR2 YNNKEL (reference sequence). The DNA for the CDR3 is TGTGCCAGCAGCCTCCTCGGGAACACTGAAGCTTTCTTT. It translates to CASSLLGNTEAFF.

This sequence joins TRBV12-5 and TRBJ1-3; D uncertain. The germline V and J ends were trimmed by 1 base and 1 base, with 8 bases remaining between them. The CDR3 contains 15 residues. Germline loops: CDR1 LGHNT, CDR2 FRNRAP. CDR3 coding DNA: TGTGCTAGTGGTTTGGCGGGCGGGTCTGGAAACACCATATATTTT. Translating it yields CASGLAGGSGNTIYF.

The chain is built from TRBV6-1 and TRBJ1-2; no definite D call. The CDR3 is 14 residues long. The V end was cut by 0 bases, the J end by 4 bases, with 9 bases between. The V gene's germline CDR1 is MNHNS and CDR2 SASEGT. The CDR3 DNA follows: TGTGCCAGCAGTGAAGCGGTCCGGGTCTATGGCTACACCTTC. It specifies CASSEAVRVYGYTF.

The V gene is TRBV7-2, the J gene TRBJ1-1; D uncertain. This CDR3 region has 15 residues. Germline V gene data show CDR1 as SGHTA and CDR2 as FQGNSA. The V end lost 0 bases, the J end lost 1 base, and 9 bases lay between the germline ends. In DNA form, the CDR3 reads TGTGCCAGCAGCTTAGCGCGTCTCAAGAACACTGAAGCTTTCTTT. This codes for CASSLARLKNTEAFF.

The CDR3 DNA sequence: TGTGCCAGTAGTATAAGGCCAGGCCCTAACTATGGCTACACCTTC. As protein: CASSIRPGPNYGYTF. The genes are TRBV19 and TRBJ1-2, with unresolved D. The CDR3 covers 15 residues. Trimming removed 2 bases from V and 0 bases from J, with 10 bases in between. The germline V gene has CDR1 LNHDA and CDR2 SQIVND (reference sequence).

This chain uses TRBV14 with TRBJ2-7; D is unresolved. Germline CDR1 SGHDN, CDR2 FVKESK. With 2 bases removed from V and 3 bases from J, the gap between germline ends came to 8 bases. The CDR3 spans 13 residues. The CDR3 is CASSQSQDYEQYV. The DNA for the CDR3 is TGTGCCAGCAGCCAATCTCAGGACTACGAGCAGTACGTC.

The chain recombines TRBV5-1 with TRBJ2-1, with TRBD1 matching 11 bases. Losses at the gene ends were 4 bases for V and 5 bases for J; bases not matched to a gene: 5. CDR1 and CDR2 (germline): SGHRS, YFSETQ. The CDR3 consists of 15 residues. CDR3 amino acids: CASSVGQGANNEQFF. The CDR3 nucleotides are TGCGCCAGCAGCGTAGGACAGGGGGCCAACAATGAGCAGTTCTTC.

The J gene is TRBJ1-2, the V gene TRBV6-5; D may be TRBD1 (5 bases). Trimming took 2 bases from V and 4 from J, leaving 11 bases between them. Per the germline V gene, CDR1 is MNHEY and CDR2 is SVGAGI. The CDR3 is 14 residues long. The CDR3 DNA reads TGTGCCAGCAGTTACGACAGAAAAGGCTATGGCTACACCTTC. It is translated as CASSYDRKGYGYTF.

The chain uses TRBV3-1 (or the pseudogene TRBV3-2) and TRBJ2-1; D uncertain. The CDR3 is 11 residues long. The germline CDR1 and CDR2 sequences are LGHDT and YNNKEL (reference sequence). The V and J ends lost 5 bases and 4 bases respectively, with 3 bases between them. The CDR3 sequence: CASSVYNEQFF. The CDR3, as DNA: TGTGCCAGCAGCGTATACAATGAGCAGTTCTTC.

This chain uses TRBV11-2 with TRBJ2-7, with D tentatively TRBD2 (5 bases). The germline CDR1 and CDR2 sequences are SGHAT and FQNNGV. Trimming pared 1 base from V and 2 bases from J, leaving 15 bases between. The CDR3 spans 16 residues. The CDR3 DNA is TGTGCCAGCAGCTTAGGGCAGGACTTACCGGCCTACGAGCAGTACTTC. It yields the protein CASSLGQDLPAYEQYF.